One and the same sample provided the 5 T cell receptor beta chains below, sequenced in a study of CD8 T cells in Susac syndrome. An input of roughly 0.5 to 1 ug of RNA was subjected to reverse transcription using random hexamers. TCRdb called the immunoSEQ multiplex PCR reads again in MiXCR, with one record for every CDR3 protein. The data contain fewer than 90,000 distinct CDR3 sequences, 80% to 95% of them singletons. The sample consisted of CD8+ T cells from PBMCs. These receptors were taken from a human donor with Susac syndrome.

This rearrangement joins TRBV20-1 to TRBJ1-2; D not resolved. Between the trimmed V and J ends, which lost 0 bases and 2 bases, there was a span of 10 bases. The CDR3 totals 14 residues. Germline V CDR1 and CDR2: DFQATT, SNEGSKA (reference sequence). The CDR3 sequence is CSARDPEPNYGYTF. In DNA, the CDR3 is TGCAGTGCTAGAGATCCGGAGCCAAACTATGGCTACACCTTC.

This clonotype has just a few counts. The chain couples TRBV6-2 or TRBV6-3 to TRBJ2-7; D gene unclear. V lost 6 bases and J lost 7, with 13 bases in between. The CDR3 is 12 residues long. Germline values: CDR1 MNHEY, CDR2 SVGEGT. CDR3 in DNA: TGTGCCAGCAGGCTCCAGTTCCAGGAGCAGTACTTC. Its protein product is CASRLQFQEQYF.

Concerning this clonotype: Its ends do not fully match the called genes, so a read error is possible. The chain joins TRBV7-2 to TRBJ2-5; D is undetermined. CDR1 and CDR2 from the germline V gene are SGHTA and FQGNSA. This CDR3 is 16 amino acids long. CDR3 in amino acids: CASNLGPNQGQETQYF. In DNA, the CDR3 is TGTGCCAGCAACTTAGGTCCAAACCAAGGCCAGGAGACCCAGTACTTC.

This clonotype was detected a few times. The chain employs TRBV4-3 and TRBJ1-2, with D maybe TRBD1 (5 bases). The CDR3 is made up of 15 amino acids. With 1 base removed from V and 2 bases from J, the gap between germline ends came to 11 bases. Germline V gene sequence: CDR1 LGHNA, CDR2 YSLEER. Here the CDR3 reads CASSQVPGINYGYTF. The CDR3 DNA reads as TGCGCCAGCAGCCAAGTCCCAGGGATCAACTATGGCTACACCTTC.

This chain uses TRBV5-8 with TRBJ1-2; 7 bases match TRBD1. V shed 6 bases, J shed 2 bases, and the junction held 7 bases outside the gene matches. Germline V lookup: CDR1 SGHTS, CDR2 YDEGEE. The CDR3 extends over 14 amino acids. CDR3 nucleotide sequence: TGTGCCAGCAAAAGCCTGGGACAGAACTATGGCTACACCTTC. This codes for CASKSLGQNYGYTF.